This T cell receptor beta chain is drawn from a study of blood T cell repertoires in COVID-19. In the study overall: Researchers got acute and convalescent COVID-19 samples from the United States, Italy and Spain. PBMCs, B-cell-depleted T cells, or T cells provided the cDNA or gDNA that made up the material.

Per the original data handling: Using reference gene primer amplification, nucleated cell counts were estimated. Assay: immunoSEQ multiplex PCR; the TCRdb copy retains only in-frame clones and omits some. V and J calls and clone size are given by that table; D and trimming were obtained from the DNA. The profile shows over 200,000 clones, around 90% of them singletons. Specimen: peripheral blood. The clonotype comes from a woman in her twenties or thirties with acute or convalescent COVID-19.

CDR3 nucleotide sequence: TGTGCCAGCAGGGACACTCCAGAGACCCAGTACTTC. It yields the protein CASRDTPETQYF. V is TRBV2 and J is TRBJ2-5, with D tentatively TRBD1 (5 bases). Trimming stripped 6 bases from V and 4 bases from J, with 9 bases between. Germline lookup yields CDR1 SNHLY and CDR2 FYNNEI. CDR3 length equals 12 residues.